Each of the 13 T cell receptor beta chains below was sequenced from the same sample in a study of Ad26.COV2.S vaccination and SARS-CoV-2 variants. Produced via immunoSEQ multiplex PCR; TCRdb's table is partial and in-frame only. The sample carries around 380,000 clones, 70% to 90% recorded once. Treatment: approximately 18 received Ad26.COV2.S at low or high dose, single or two shots; roughly five received placebo; per-sample allocation not given. Following the first vaccine or placebo injection, samples were taken on day 63. The specimen comprised peripheral blood, sampled in a trial of Ad26.COV2.S vaccine versus placebo. The receptors were sampled from a person between 18 and 59 years old who received the Ad26.COV2.S COVID-19 vaccine or a placebo.

The chain links TRBV5-8 to TRBJ2-3; no clear D gene. V was pared by 0 bases and J by 2 bases, with 13 bases between. This CDR3 comprises 16 residues. The V gene's germline CDR1 is SGHTS and CDR2 YDEGEE. The CDR3 region has the DNA TGTGCCAGCAGCTTGGGAAAAAACACCTACACAGATACGCAGTATTTT. Protein product: CASSLGKNTYTDTQYF.

The chain carries TRBV5-8 and TRBJ2-7; D perhaps matches TRBD2 (5 bases). Germline values: CDR1 SGHTS, CDR2 YDEGEE. There are 12 residues in the CDR3. Between the trimmed V and J ends, which lost 4 bases and 13 bases, there was a span of 18 bases. The CDR3 sequence is CASSLRTGKVYF. The CDR3 DNA is TGTGCCAGCAGCCTACGGACGGGGAAGGTCTACTTC.

J is TRBJ1-1 and V is TRBV27; D is uncertain. There are 16 residues in the CDR3. V lost 0 bases and J 5 bases, leaving 16 bases between the germline ends. CDR1 is MNHEY, CDR2 SMNVEV, per germline (reference sequence). CDR3 sequence: CASSLSQSEQTTEAFF. In DNA, the CDR3 is TGTGCCAGCAGTTTATCGCAGTCTGAACAGACGACTGAAGCTTTCTTT.

The rearrangement links TRBV6-5 to TRBJ2-3, with D maybe TRBD1 (6 bases). V lost 6 bases, J lost 3 bases, and 7 bases lay in between. Germline CDR1 reads MNHEY; CDR2 reads SVGAGI. This CDR3 has 12 residues. The DNA of the CDR3 is TGTGCCAGCAGACAGGGAACAGATACGCAGTATTTT. This encodes CASRQGTDTQYF.

Regarding this clone: The sample contains more than one DNA sequence encoding this CDR3. This chain uses TRBV10-1 with TRBJ1-1; perhaps TRBD1 as D (5 bases). This CDR3 is built from 13 residues. Trimming stripped 0 bases from V and 8 bases from J, with 10 bases between. Looked up from germline, CDR1 is WNHNN and CDR2 is SYGVQD (reference sequence). The CDR3 sequence is CASSESGGAEAFF. CDR3 nucleotides: TGCGCCAGCAGTGAGTCAGGAGGGGCCGAAGCTTTCTTT.

V usage is TRBV7-6 and J usage is TRBJ2-2; 15 bases agree with TRBD2. Germline V gene data show CDR1 as SGHVS and CDR2 as FNYEAQ. Trimming at V came to 5 bases and at J to 4 bases, leaving 8 bases not matched to a gene. This CDR3 comprises 18 residues. The chain's CDR3 is CASSAGLAGGPGTGELFF. The CDR3 DNA is TGTGCCAGCAGCGCAGGACTAGCGGGGGGGCCGGGCACCGGGGAGCTGTTTTTT.

V is TRBV3-1 (or the pseudogene TRBV3-2) and J is TRBJ1-3; 7 bases match TRBD1. The CDR3 totals 16 residues. Losses at the gene ends were 1 base for V and 4 bases for J; bases not matched to a gene: 7. From germline, CDR1 is LGHDT and CDR2 YNNKEL (reference sequence). The chain's CDR3 is CASSQAGTAKGNTIYF. The CDR3 nucleotides are TGTGCCAGCAGCCAAGCCGGGACAGCTAAAGGAAACACCATATATTTT.

The gene calls are TRBV5-8 and TRBJ2-5; TRBD2 matches 9 bases. The germline CDR1 and CDR2 sequences are SGHTS and YDEGEE. CDR3 size: 13 residues. V lost 4 bases to trimming and J lost 4 bases; unmatched junction nucleotides: 2. CDR3 DNA: TGTGCCAGCAGCCTGGGACTAGCAGAGACCCAGTACTTC. As protein: CASSLGLAETQYF.

V is TRBV5-1 and J is TRBJ2-6; tentatively, D is TRBD2 (6 bases). CDR1 and CDR2 (germline): SGHRS, YFSETQ. CDR3 length: 16 residues. The V and J ends lost 4 bases and 2 bases respectively, with 13 bases between them. The CDR3 nucleotides read TGCGCCAGCAGCCCGGGGGATTCCCCTGGGGCCAACGTCCTGACTTTC. Amino acids: CASSPGDSPGANVLTF.

V usage is TRBV7-2 and J usage is TRBJ2-7, with TRBD1 identical over 11 bases. This CDR3 has 14 amino acids. The germline gives CDR1 SGHTA, CDR2 FQGNSA. The junction had 5 bases not matched to a gene; V was cut back by 6 bases and J by 4 bases. CDR3 in amino acids: CASSSGTGGYEQYF. The CDR3 bases are TGTGCCAGCAGTTCCGGGACAGGGGGTTACGAGCAGTACTTC.

This chain connects TRBV6-4 to TRBJ2-3, with 9 bases matching TRBD1. CDR1 is MRHNA and CDR2 is SNTAGT in the germline V gene. This CDR3 contains 16 residues. V shed 6 bases, J shed 0 bases, and the junction held 7 bases outside the gene matches. CDR3 sequence reads: CASRHRGRISTDTQYF. The CDR3 nucleotides read TGTGCCAGCAGACACAGGGGGCGAATTAGCACAGATACGCAGTATTTT.

This clone was seen a single time. The rearrangement uses TRBV7-8 and TRBJ1-2, with TRBD1 identical over 9 bases. Trimming at V came to 0 bases and at J to 8 bases, leaving 7 bases not matched to a gene. Germline lookup yields CDR1 SGHVS and CDR2 FQNEAQ. The CDR3 sequence is 15 residues long. The CDR3 DNA is TGTGCCAGCAGCTTAGCGTACAGGGGGCCTTACGGCTACACCTTC. Amino acids: CASSLAYRGPYGYTF.

The chain uses TRBV4-1 and TRBJ1-1; 7 bases line up with TRBD1. The CDR3 has 15 amino acids. V shed 2 bases, J shed 0 bases, and the junction held 3 bases outside the gene matches. CDR1 MGHRA and CDR2 YSYEKL come from the germline V gene. CDR3 DNA sequence: TGCGCCAGCAGCCAACAGGACAGGATGAACACTGAAGCTTTCTTT. As protein: CASSQQDRMNTEAFF.